The TCR beta chain described here comes from a study of cytomegalovirus exposure and HLA in healthy donors. The germline V gene encodes CDR1 MDHEN and CDR2 SYDVKM. The CDR3 length is 14 residues. The V end lost 8 bases, the J end lost 0 bases, and 13 bases lay between the germline ends. Comment on this clone: What it binds is not known.

In the PCR, 60 Vbeta and 13 Jbeta primers were used. The data were produced by immunoSEQ multiplex PCR, yet TCRdb's version contains in-frame clones alone and is incomplete. Here the sample table reports about 120,000 clones. Points from the study as a whole: Sequencing artifact likely explains a cluster of highly shared sequence variants. Presence/absence results assume similar sequencing depth per donor, which may not hold.

The sample consisted of PBMCs. The chain joins TRBV28 to TRBJ1-1, with D maybe TRBD1 (5 bases). The source of this sequence is a man aged 18 to 30 in good health and CMV-seronegative. The CDR3: CASGWATVNTEAFF. CDR3 nucleotides: TGTGCCAGCGGGTGGGCGACAGTGAACACTGAAGCTTTCTTT.